The TCR beta chain described here comes from a study of cytomegalovirus exposure and HLA in healthy donors. PCR used 60 Vbeta primers and 13 Jbeta primers. Repertoires were generated with immunoSEQ multiplex PCR, while TCRdb's copy carries only in-frame clones and drops some. This sample's table has roughly 120,000 clones. Looked up from germline, CDR1 is SGHAT and CDR2 is FQNNGV. The CDR3 consists of 16 residues. V was clipped by 1 base and J by 7 bases, with 14 bases between them. The TCR sequence derives from a man under 40 in good health and CMV-seronegative. This rearrangement joins TRBV11-2 to TRBJ1-6; D gene unclear. Input material: PBMCs. DNA for the CDR3: TGTGCCAGCAGCTTAGCCGGACTCCCGGGAAATTCACCCCTCCACTTT. Translation: CASSLAGLPGNSPLHF.